This TCR beta chain originates from a study of spatial heterogeneity in lung cancer. Overall study context: Tumor-region counts of TCR transcripts tracked strongly with a T cell module score from matched bulk RNA-seq. Each distinct TCR and UMI combination averaged more than ten appearances in raw reads. Study results and limitations: The number of expanded tumor alpha and beta chains correlated with mutation number. Estimation of coverage gave values of about 7.1% for alpha and 13% to 15% for beta chains in tumor T cells.

Documented time point: sample taken at primary tumor resection. Sequencing was performed on whole RNA extracted from tumor and nontumor lung tissue, or from frozen PBMC, and the material was left unsorted. This clonotype was seen repeatedly, ten times or more. No antigen is known for it. From germline, CDR1 is SGHDN and CDR2 FVKESK. The germline V and J ends were trimmed by 1 base and 0 bases, with 7 bases remaining between them. This CDR3 is 16 amino acids long. One entry per CDR3 protein results from TCRdb running MiXCR on the 5' RACE reads. The repertoire holds about 22,000 distinct CDR3 sequences, with under 9.5% as singletons.

Sequencing used lung tumor tissue, obtained at surgery. The TCR sequence derives from a male donor with early-stage non-small cell lung cancer. The J gene is TRBJ2-6, the V gene TRBV14; TRBD2 is a possible D gene (5 bases). The CDR3 here is CASSQGGYSGANVLTF. CDR3 in DNA: TGTGCCAGCAGCCAAGGCGGGTACTCTGGGGCCAACGTCCTGACTTTC.